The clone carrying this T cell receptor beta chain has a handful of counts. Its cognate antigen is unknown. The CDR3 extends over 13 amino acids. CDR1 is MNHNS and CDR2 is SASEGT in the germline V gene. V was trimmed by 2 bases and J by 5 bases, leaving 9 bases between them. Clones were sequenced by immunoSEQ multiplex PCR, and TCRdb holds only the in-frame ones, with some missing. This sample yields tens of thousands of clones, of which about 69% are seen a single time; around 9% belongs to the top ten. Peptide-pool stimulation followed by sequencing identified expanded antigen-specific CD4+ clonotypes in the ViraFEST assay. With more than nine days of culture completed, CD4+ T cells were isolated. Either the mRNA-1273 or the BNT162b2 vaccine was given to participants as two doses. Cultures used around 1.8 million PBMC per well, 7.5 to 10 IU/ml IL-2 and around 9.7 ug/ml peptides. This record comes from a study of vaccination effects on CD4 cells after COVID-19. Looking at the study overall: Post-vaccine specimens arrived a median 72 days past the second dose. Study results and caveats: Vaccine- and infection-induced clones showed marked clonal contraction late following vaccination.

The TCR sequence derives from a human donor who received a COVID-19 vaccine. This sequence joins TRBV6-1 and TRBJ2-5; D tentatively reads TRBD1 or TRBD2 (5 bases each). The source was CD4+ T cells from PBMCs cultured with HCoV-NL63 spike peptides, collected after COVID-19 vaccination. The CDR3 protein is CASSEMWGETQYF. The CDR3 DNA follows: TGTGCCAGCAGTGAAATGTGGGGGGAGACCCAGTACTTC.